The 4 T cell receptor beta chains presented below share a single source sample, sequenced in a study of cytomegalovirus exposure and HLA in healthy donors. Use of 60 Vbeta and 13 Jbeta primers characterized the PCR. The table came from immunoSEQ multiplex PCR; TCRdb's copy has only in-frame clones and leaves some out. The data show 250,000 or so clones, 92% seen once. The material sequenced was PBMCs. These receptors were obtained from a girl aged 2-10 years in good health and CMV-seronegative.

The chain has TRBV7-2 and TRBJ2-1; 11 nucleotides align to TRBD2. CDR1 and CDR2 (germline): SGHTA, FQGNSA. The CDR3 contains 19 residues. J was trimmed by 0 bases and V by 2 bases; bases with no gene match: 9. The chain's CDR3 is CASSLLAGGLGSSYNEQFF. Here the CDR3 DNA reads TGTGCCAGCAGCTTACTAGCGGGAGGCCTTGGGAGCTCCTACAATGAGCAGTTCTTC.

V gene TRBV18 combines with J gene TRBJ2-3, with 10 bases lining up with TRBD2. The length of the CDR3 is 16 residues. The V gene end was trimmed by 0 bases and the J gene end by 3 bases; junction bases not matched to a gene: 3. Germline CDR1 KGHSH, CDR2 LQKENI. The CDR3 here is CASSPPSLAGTDTQYF. The DNA of the CDR3 is TGTGCCAGCTCACCACCGTCACTAGCGGGAACAGATACGCAGTATTTT.

Written as DNA, the CDR3 is TGTGCCAGCAGTTTTTCCGGGGGTATGACAGAGACCCAGTACTTC. This encodes CASSFSGGMTETQYF. The V gene is TRBV28, the J gene TRBJ2-5; D may be TRBD2 (6 bases). The CDR3 runs 15 residues. Germline V gene data show CDR1 as MDHEN and CDR2 as SYDVKM. Trimming shortened V by 3 bases and J by 4 bases, and 15 bases separated the two germline ends.

This rearrangement joins TRBV7-7 to TRBJ2-2; D might be TRBD1 (5 bases). V shed 2 bases and J shed 2 bases, with 18 bases lying between them. The CDR3 has 18 residues. Germline-derived CDR1 and CDR2 are SSHAT and FNYEAQ (reference sequence). The DNA for the CDR3 is TGTGCCAGCAGCTTACTCCCCGCGATGCAGGGAAACACCGGGGAGCTGTTTTTT. Residues: CASSLLPAMQGNTGELFF.